Listed below are T cell receptor beta chains from one sample, sequenced in a study of CD8+ T cells in alopecia areata. Clones were sequenced by immunoSEQ multiplex PCR, and TCRdb holds only the in-frame ones, with some missing. The data contain fewer than 250,000 clones, 50% to 70% of them singletons. The sample in question was CD4+ T cells sorted from blood, obtained between weeks 47 and 50, from a patient treated with tofacitinib. These receptors all stem from a human donor with alopecia areata. Each CDR3 is given without its conserved first and last residue. Fields, in order: V gene, D gene, J gene, CDR3 protein. A D gene is named only where the DNA matches it firmly.

TRBV7-2,TRBD1,TRBJ2-3,ASSLTGGADTQY
TRBV2,-,TRBJ2-5,ASSEAKQRKTQY
TRBV30,-,TRBJ2-3,AWRQGPDTQY
TRBV29-1,-,TRBJ2-2,SVTYNLNTGELF
TRBV15,-,TRBJ2-7,ATSRDPGGYEQY
TRBV5-1,-,TRBJ2-3,ASSSGAIGSTDTQY
TRBV6-5,-,TRBJ1-1,ASRLRRETEAF
TRBV5-8,-,TRBJ2-1,ASSSLVPGNHNEQF
TRBV30,-,TRBJ1-2,AWRDRQLGYT
TRBV13,-,TRBJ2-5,ASSRTDQETQY
TRBV20-1,-,TRBJ2-3,SAFRADTQY
TRBV25-1,TRBD1,TRBJ2-7,ASSARTGYEQY
TRBV30,-,TRBJ2-5,AWERGDGQTQY
TRBV7-8,TRBD1,TRBJ2-7,ASSLGVGQGAIDEQY
TRBV28,-,TRBJ2-7,ASSLDVRDYEQY
TRBV9,-,TRBJ2-3,ASSQSVRVADTQY
TRBV6-1,-,TRBJ2-7,ASRAGYQSSYEQY
TRBV4-3,-,TRBJ2-2,ASSLNDHLEAGELF